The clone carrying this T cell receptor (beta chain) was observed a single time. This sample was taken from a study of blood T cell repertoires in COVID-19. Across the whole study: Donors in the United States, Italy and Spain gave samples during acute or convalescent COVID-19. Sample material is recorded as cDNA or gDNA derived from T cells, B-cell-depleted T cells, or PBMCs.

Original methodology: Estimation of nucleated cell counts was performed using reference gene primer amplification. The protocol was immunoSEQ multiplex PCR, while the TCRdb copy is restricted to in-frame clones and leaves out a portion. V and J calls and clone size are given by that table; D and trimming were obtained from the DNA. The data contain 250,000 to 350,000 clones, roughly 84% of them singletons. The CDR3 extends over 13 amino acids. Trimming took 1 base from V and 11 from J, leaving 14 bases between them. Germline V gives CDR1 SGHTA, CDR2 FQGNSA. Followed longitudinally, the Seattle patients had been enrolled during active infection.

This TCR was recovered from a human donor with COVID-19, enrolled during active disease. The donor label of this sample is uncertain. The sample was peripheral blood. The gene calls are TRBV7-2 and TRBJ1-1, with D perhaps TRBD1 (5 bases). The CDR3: CASSLGDSRVAFF. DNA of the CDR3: TGTGCCAGCAGCTTAGGAGACAGTCGGGTCGCTTTCTTT.